Below, one T cell receptor (beta chain) is given with its context. Its cognate antigen is unknown. The entry originates in a study of cytomegalovirus exposure and HLA in healthy donors. The CDR3 runs 16 residues. CDR1 is SGHNT, CDR2 YYREEE, per germline (reference sequence). Trimming removed 3 bases from V and 6 bases from J, with 22 bases in between. Use of 60 Vbeta and 13 Jbeta primers characterized the PCR. Profiled with immunoSEQ multiplex PCR; TCRdb holds only in-frame clones, not every one. The sample holds about 140,000 clones, approximately 88% seen once. Study conclusions and caveats: Presence/absence analyses supposed approximately even sequencing depth among donors.

The clonotype originates from a woman between 40 and 55 years old in good health and CMV-seronegative. This rearrangement joins TRBV5-4 to TRBJ2-7; TRBD1 might be the D (6 bases). Sequencing input: PBMCs. Here the CDR3 DNA reads TGTGCCAGCAGCTCGCCAGGAGCGGCAGGGGCCTTCGAGCAGTACTTC. It yields the protein CASSSPGAAGAFEQYF. Looking up the rest from reference TRBV5-4 and TRBJ2-7 gives the full variable domain: ETGVTQSPTHLIKTRGQQVTLRCSSQSGHNTVSWYQQALGQGPQFIFQYYREEENGRGNFPPRFSGLQFPNYSSELNVNALELDDSALYLCASSSPGAAGAFEQYFGPGTRLTVT.